This record covers a single T cell receptor beta chain. This entry is derived from a study of blood T cell repertoires in COVID-19. Whole-study context: Samples of COVID-19 (acute and convalescent) were obtained from the United States, Italy and Spain.

The CDR3 has 15 amino acids. Trimming at V came to 6 bases and at J to 0 bases, leaving 4 bases not matched to a gene. The germline V gene has CDR1 MDHEN and CDR2 SYDVKM. Profiling relied on immunoSEQ multiplex PCR, and the TCRdb table lists in-frame clones only, not all of them. The repertoire has around 150,000 clones, around three quarters of them found once; the top ten carry over 8.5%. This chain links TRBV28 with TRBJ2-2, with 7 bases aligning to TRBD1. The source material was peripheral blood. This sequence originates from a man aged 45-60 years with active or convalescent COVID-19. The CDR3 region is CASRNTGANTGELFF. Written as DNA, the CDR3 is TGTGCCAGCAGAAATACAGGGGCGAACACCGGGGAGCTGTTTTTT. Variable domain in full (rest from reference TRBV28 and TRBJ2-2): DVKVTQSSRYLVKRTGEKVFLECVQDMDHENMFWYRQDPGLGLRLIYFSYDVKMKEKGDIPEGYSVSREKKERFSLILESASTNQTSMYLCASRNTGANTGELFFGEGSRLTVL.